Shown below are 14 T cell receptor beta chains from a single sample sequenced in a study of T-cell memory formation after mild COVID-19. TCRdb re-called the 5' RACE reads through MiXCR, storing one row per CDR3 protein. The sample includes approximately 150,000 distinct CDR3 sequences, more than 12% of them seen just once. Material: PBMCs or a T cell subset sorted from them (not recorded which). The receptor source for this set is an adult woman who had mild COVID-19 (a few samples of this study predate the infection). Cell type and time point are not known.

V and J are TRBV7-9 and TRBJ1-3; D is perhaps TRBD1 (5 bases). The CDR3 spans 15 residues. V lost 5 bases to trimming and J lost 4 bases, with 15 bases between them. CDR1 SEHNR and CDR2 FQNEAQ come from the germline V gene (reference sequence). The CDR3 loop reads CASSTDIPGGNTIYF. CDR3 nucleotide sequence: TGTGCCAGCAGCACGGACATCCCGGGGGGAAACACCATATATTTT. Full variable domain (remainder filled in from reference TRBV7-9 and TRBJ1-3): DTGVSQNPRHKITKRGQNVTFRCDPISEHNRLYWYRQTLGQGPEFLTYFQNEAQLEKSRLLSDRFSAERPKGSFSTLEIQRTEQGDSAMYLCASSTDIPGGNTIYFGEGSWLTVV.

This clonotype has just a few counts. This sequence joins TRBV4-1 and TRBJ2-1; TRBD1 agrees at 9 bases. CDR3 size: 15 residues. The junction had 3 bases not matched to a gene; V was cut back by 1 base and J by 5 bases. Germline CDR1 reads MGHRA; CDR2 reads YSYEKL. The CDR3 DNA sequence: TGCGCCAGCAGCCAAGGCGGGACAGGGAACAATGAGCAGTTCTTC. It yields the protein CASSQGGTGNNEQFF.

This clonotype was counted only a few times. The chain is built from TRBV7-8 and TRBJ1-2; D is uncertain. Germline CDR1 and CDR2: SGHVS and FQNEAQ. V gave up 1 base and J gave up 12 bases, with 9 bases separating them. The CDR3 is made up of 11 amino acids. The CDR3 DNA follows: TGTGCCAGCAGCTTAGGTCTGGGCAACACCTTC. Encoded protein: CASSLGLGNTF. Full variable domain (outside the CDR3, taken from reference TRBV7-8 and TRBJ1-2): GAGVSQSPRYKVAKRGQDVALRCDPISGHVSLFWYQQALGQGPEFLTYFQNEAQLDKSGLPSDRFFAERPEGSVSTLKIQRTQQEDSAVYLCASSLGLGNTFGSGTRLTVV.

This clonotype was recorded at least ten times. This rearrangement joins TRBV2 to TRBJ2-5; D gene uncertain. Germline values: CDR1 SNHLY, CDR2 FYNNEI. V shed 1 base and J shed 5 bases, with 8 bases lying between them. This CDR3 comprises 13 residues. CDR3 coding DNA: TGTGCCAGCAGTGAAGGGGTAGGGGAGACCCAGTACTTC. Encoded protein: CASSEGVGETQYF.

This chain joins TRBV6-6 and TRBJ2-7, with 9 positions matching TRBD1. CDR1 is MNHNY, CDR2 SVGAGI, per germline (reference sequence). After removal of 6 bases from V and 3 bases from J, the junction contained 3 bases not matched to a gene. The CDR3 spans 13 residues. CDR3 sequence reads: CASRKGQGYEQYF. CDR3 coding DNA: TGTGCCAGCAGGAAGGGACAGGGCTACGAGCAGTACTTC.

V usage is TRBV20-1 and J usage is TRBJ2-1; a possible D gene is TRBD1 (6 bases). Per germline, CDR1 DFQATT and CDR2 SNEGSKA (reference sequence). The CDR3 spans 13 residues. Trimming pared 2 bases from V and 6 bases from J, leaving 11 bases between. The CDR3 nucleotides read TGCAGTGCTAGAACAGGGTCCGGCAATGAGCAGTTCTTC. Amino acids: CSARTGSGNEQFF.

The chain employs TRBV6-2 or TRBV6-3 and TRBJ1-1, with 9 bases fitting TRBD1. The CDR3 has 16 amino acids. Germline values: CDR1 MNHEY, CDR2 SVGEGT. The junction had 6 bases not matched to a gene; V was cut back by 0 bases and J by 4 bases. The CDR3 sequence is CASSYSPGQGFTEAFF. In nucleotides, the CDR3 is TGTGCCAGCAGTTACTCACCGGGACAGGGTTTCACTGAAGCTTTCTTT.

This clonotype was seen more than once but under ten times. One junction end disagrees with the germline gene, perhaps due to a read error. This chain joins TRBV29-1 and TRBJ2-7, with D maybe TRBD2 (5 bases). Germline V gene lookup returns CDR1 SQVTM and CDR2 ANQGSEA. The CDR3 spans 12 residues. The CDR3 sequence: CSAGKAAGALIF. CDR3 DNA sequence: TGCAGTGCTGGCAAGGCCGCGGGCGCGCTCATATTC.

The chain recombines TRBV4-3 with TRBJ2-3, with 10 bases aligning to TRBD2. CDR1 and CDR2 from the germline V gene are LGHNA and YSLEER. The CDR3 spans 17 residues. V was pared by 1 base and J by 0 bases, with 4 bases of the junction left unmatched. CDR3 nucleotides: TGCGCCAGCAGCCAAGTCCAGACTAGCGGGAGCACAGATACGCAGTATTTT. This sequence encodes CASSQVQTSGSTDTQYF.

This clonotype was picked up a small number of times. The chain links TRBV29-1 to TRBJ2-2; 9 positions agree with TRBD1. V gave up 3 bases and J gave up 5 bases; unmatched junction bases: 7. The CDR3 is 15 amino acids. The germline CDR1 and CDR2 sequences are SQVTM and ANQGSEA. This chain's CDR3 is CSVDMGQGFTGELFF. In DNA form, the CDR3 reads TGCAGCGTTGATATGGGACAGGGTTTTACCGGGGAGCTGTTTTTT.

V and J are TRBV18 and TRBJ2-3, with D hard to call. Deletions cut 4 bases from V and 6 bases from J, with 5 bases between. This CDR3 has 11 residues. The V gene's germline CDR1 is KGHSH and CDR2 LQKENI. The CDR3 nucleotides are TGTGCCAGCTCACTTGAGGATACGCAGTATTTT. This gives the protein CASSLEDTQYF.

V and J are TRBV7-8 and TRBJ1-5; TRBD1 aligns across 7 bases. The germline V gene encodes CDR1 SGHVS and CDR2 FQNEAQ. J lost 0 bases, V lost 5 bases, and 7 bases had no gene match. The CDR3 is made up of 16 amino acids. The CDR3 DNA reads as TGTGCCAGCAGCCCCAGACAGGGAGTTAGCAATCAGCCCCAGCATTTT. Residues: CASSPRQGVSNQPQHF.

This clonotype was recorded a few times. The chain joins TRBV7-2 to TRBJ2-3, with 8 bases lining up with TRBD1. Germline V gene lookup returns CDR1 SGHTA and CDR2 FQGNSA. Germline trimming cut 3 bases from V and 2 bases from J; bases unmatched to any gene: 7. The CDR3 covers 16 residues. In nucleotides, the CDR3 is TGTGCCAGCAGCTTCACCGGGACAGGCTACACAGATACGCAGTATTTT. This sequence encodes CASSFTGTGYTDTQYF.

This clonotype occurred a few times. The chain has TRBV7-9 and TRBJ2-2; 11 bases line up with TRBD2. Germline values: CDR1 SEHNR, CDR2 FQNEAQ (reference sequence). The CDR3 covers 15 residues. V shed 0 bases and J 8 bases; nucleotides not matched to a gene: 2. CDR3 protein: CASSLAGTSGGELFF. In DNA form, the CDR3 reads TGTGCCAGCAGCTTAGCGGGGACTAGCGGAGGGGAGCTGTTTTTT.